A single sample is the source of the 2 T cell receptor beta chains below, sequenced in a study of early T cells in non-severe SARS-CoV-2 infection. TCRdb re-called the 5' RACE reads with MiXCR, one entry per CDR3 protein. Of some 32,000 distinct CDR3 sequences detected, around 7% appear once; the ten largest clones hold about 40%. Sequencing was done on a sample of whole blood. The receptors were sampled from an adult who was a healthcare worker with PCR-confirmed SARS-CoV-2 infection or an uninfected control (not recorded which).

At least ten counts were recorded for this clonotype. V is TRBV24-1 and J is TRBJ2-3, with D possibly matching TRBD2 (5 bases). Germline loops: CDR1 KGHDR, CDR2 SFDVKD. Between the trimmed V and J ends, which lost 2 bases and 11 bases, there was a span of 13 bases. The CDR3 has 13 amino acids. DNA for the CDR3: TGTGCCACCAGTGATTGGACTGTCGCTATGCAGTATTTT. Its translation is CATSDWTVAMQYF.

This clonotype was recorded once. The chain recombines TRBV12-3 or TRBV12-4 with TRBJ2-5; TRBD2 agrees at 7 bases. This CDR3 has 13 residues. V shed 3 bases and J 2 bases; nucleotides not matched to a gene: 0. The DNA of the CDR3 is TGTGCCAGCAGTTTTAGCGGGCAAGAGACCCAGTACTTC. Its translation is CASSFSGQETQYF.